This is a list of T cell receptor beta chains from one sample in a study of blood T cell repertoires in COVID-19. Clones were read by immunoSEQ multiplex PCR, and TCRdb kept only the in-frame ones, dropping some. This sample has more than 300,000 clones; around 87% occur once, and the top ten carry roughly 10%. The sample consisted of peripheral blood. The receptor set was obtained from a woman aged 25 to 39 with COVID-19, enrolled during active disease. Each CDR3 is given with its conserved first and last residue. Each record gives: V gene, D gene, clone size, J gene, CDR3 protein, CDR3 DNA. D genes are given only for firm matches. Only some rows state a clone size, as once, few, many or a class for expanded clones.

>TRBV27|TRBD1|-|TRBJ1-2
CASSSTRTGGYTF
TGTGCCAGCAGTTCCACCCGGACAGGAGGCTACACCTTC
>TRBV6-5|-|-|TRBJ2-7
CASAKTIYEQYF
TGTGCCAGCGCCAAGACTATCTACGAGCAGTACTTC
>TRBV10-2|TRBD2|few|TRBJ2-7
CASSDLAGGDQSYEQYF
TGCGCCAGCAGTGATTTAGCGGGAGGCGACCAGTCCTACGAGCAGTACTTC
>TRBV6-5|-|few|TRBJ1-2
CASSYDSNYGYTF
TGTGCCAGCAGTTATGACAGCAACTATGGCTACACCTTC
>TRBV10-3|TRBD1|-|TRBJ2-7
CAISGITGVREQYF
TGTGCCATCAGTGGGATAACAGGGGTAAGGGAGCAGTACTTC
>TRBV10-3|TRBD2|few|TRBJ2-5
CATGLAGSQETQYF
TGTGCCACGGGACTAGCGGGATCCCAAGAGACCCAGTACTTC
>TRBV10-2|-|-|TRBJ1-5
CASSEGQGWNQPQHF
TGCGCCAGCAGTGAAGGGCAGGGGTGGAATCAGCCCCAGCATTTT
>TRBV4-1|-|once|TRBJ1-1
CASSHLTGNTEAFF
TGCGCCAGCAGCCATTTAACAGGTAACACTGAAGCTTTCTTT
>TRBV6-1|-|-|TRBJ2-7
CASSEFWTETYEQYF
TGTGCCAGCAGTGAGTTCTGGACAGAGACCTACGAGCAGTACTTC
>TRBV27|-|few|TRBJ2-1
CASSFRFPRSNEQFF
TGTGCCAGCAGTTTCCGCTTCCCGAGGAGCAATGAGCAGTTCTTC
>TRBV27|-|-|TRBJ1-6
CASSFIAGDNSPLHF
TGTGCCAGCAGTTTTATCGCAGGGGATAATTCACCCCTCCACTTT
>TRBV24-1|-|-|TRBJ1-2
CATSDSGRDYGYTF
TGTGCCACCAGTGATTCTGGCAGGGACTATGGCTACACCTTC
>TRBV7-6|TRBD2|-|TRBJ2-5
CASSLAGLAGPRETQYF
TGTGCCAGCAGCTTAGCGGGGCTAGCGGGCCCCCGGGAGACCCAGTACTTC
>TRBV12-3/TRBV12-4|-|-|TRBJ1-1
CASSRGPTEAFF
TGTGCCAGCAGCCGCGGCCCCACTGAAGCTTTCTTT
>TRBV7-9|-|-|TRBJ1-3
CASSFEIPSGNTIYF
TGTGCCAGCAGCTTCGAGATCCCCTCTGGAAACACCATATATTTT
>TRBV24-1|TRBD2|-|TRBJ2-1
CATAGLAGVNEQFF
TGTGCCACCGCTGGACTAGCGGGAGTAAATGAGCAGTTCTTC
>TRBV5-1|TRBD2|-|TRBJ2-7
CASSLDGSWGFAGGPGYEQYF
TGCGCCAGCAGCCTGGACGGTTCTTGGGGGTTCGCGGGAGGGCCGGGTTACGAGCAGTACTTC
>TRBV2|-|-|TRBJ1-1
CASSPRGGGNTEAFF
TGTGCCAGCAGTCCCCGGGGAGGGGGGAACACTGAAGCTTTCTTT